The source of this T cell receptor beta chain is a study of cytomegalovirus exposure and HLA in healthy donors. The overall study: The early release's HLA-typed donors yielded 78 million or so unique TCRs.

It was with 60 Vbeta and 13 Jbeta primers that the PCR ran. TCRdb's table, derived via immunoSEQ multiplex PCR, lists solely in-frame clones and lacks some. The sample contains some 150,000 clones, more than 60% of which appear only once. Germline-derived CDR1 and CDR2 are MNHEY and SMNVEV (reference sequence). V gave up 6 bases and J gave up 4 bases; unmatched junction bases: 11. The CDR3 sequence is 15 residues long. The TCR was taken from a woman between 40 and 50 years old in good health and CMV-seronegative. Sample: PBMCs. The chain carries TRBV27 and TRBJ2-5, with 7 bases matching TRBD2. The CDR3 sequence: CASRVAGPTGETQYF. CDR3 coding DNA: TGTGCCAGCAGAGTAGCGGGCCCAACGGGAGAGACCCAGTACTTC.